The clone carrying this T cell receptor beta chain has more than one count but fewer than ten. What it recognizes is unknown. Profiling relied on immunoSEQ multiplex PCR, and the TCRdb table lists in-frame clones only, not all of them. The data show 70,000 to 90,000 clones, 80% to 90% seen once. The CDR3 loop spans 16 amino acids. The germline V gene has CDR1 LNHDA and CDR2 SQIVND (reference sequence). V lost 10 bases to trimming and J lost 0 bases, with 19 bases between them. The data are from a study of T cell responses to AZD1222 COVID-19 vaccine. Notes on the study in general: Following two doses of AZD1222, Spike-specific TCR breadth and depth rose. Dominant CD4 TCR responses targeted spike regions 160-218 and 743-854.

Whether given at about 4 or about 12 weeks, second doses were pooled. Sample: peripheral blood, taken 28 days after the second AZD1222 dose. The rearrangement links TRBV19 to TRBJ1-5; D remains ambiguous. This receptor was taken from an adult who received the AZD1222 COVID-19 vaccine. Here the CDR3 reads CATRWQSPYSNQPQHF. CDR3 in DNA: TGTGCCACTAGGTGGCAGTCTCCCTATAGCAATCAGCCCCAGCATTTT.